This T cell receptor (beta chain) emerged from a study of cytomegalovirus exposure and HLA in healthy donors (dated by TCRdb to between 2016 and 2019). About the investigation overall: An earlier analysis of about 560 of the donors reported 250 to 350 Gb of sequence data and around 120 million unique TCR beta sequences obtained from around 190 million T cells. In an earlier analysis of over 550 of the donors, high-throughput TCR beta sequencing was used to judge whether each TCR beta V gene segment behaved as functional or pseudogenic. Every discovery cohort repertoire had been produced on one sequencing platform. In a later analysis, previously published TCR beta repertoires from 600 to 850 donors were re-analyzed and high-resolution HLA genotyping was added so that TCR occurrence patterns could be studied. The study used immunosequencing to profile the T cell repertoires of several hundred subjects and linked those repertoires to cytomegalovirus serostatus. Among approximately 370 genotyped donors of the cohort, an average of roughly 230,000 unique TCR beta nucleotide sequences was sequenced per donor, of which about 19% were non-productive. Genome-wide SNP genotypes for about three fifths of the 666 donors were used in a later genetic analysis, which treated that subset as a discovery cohort. In addition to the first cohort of about 650 subjects, a separate validation cohort of 120 different subjects was used. The study aimed to test whether signatures of past pathogen exposure could be identified by cataloging public T cell receptors. High-throughput TCR immunosequencing, statistical association of individual TCRs with disease status, and machine learning were combined to predict cytomegalovirus infection status. HLA typing included class I and class II loci at four-digit resolution. About five DR-DQ haplotypes were treated as single units for association and clustering because of strong linkage in the cohort. Roughly 310 gigabases of sequencing data and approximately 84 million unique TCR sequences were included in an early release covering about 700 HLA-typed donors. The later analysis used no new phenotypic data to find candidate immune exposures, relying instead on TCR beta sequences and their occurrence across donors. The genetic ancestry cluster associated with self-reported Caucasian donors included over 65% of the roughly 360 genotyped donors. Donor age, sex, ethnicity and CMV serostatus were collected together with the repertoire data. The number of typed donors differed by locus: about 620-640 for A, B, C, DRB1 and DQB1; 522 for DQA1; about 600 for DPA1; and about 470 for DPB1.

From the germline V gene, CDR1 is SGHAT and CDR2 is FQNNGV. The germline V end is reduced by 2 bases and the J end by 5 bases; junction bases left unmatched: 8. The CDR3 spans 15 residues, from the cysteine through the phenylalanine. The entry retains the CDR3 DNA only, 45 bases that are in frame from base 1. In total, about 650 healthy bone marrow donors made up the cohort. At the time of sampling, every cohort member was nominally healthy, though immune exposures that went unrecorded were likely present. The donor tested CMV seropositive and was one of the 289 seropositive cohort members. A peripheral blood sample was collected from each donor, and TCR beta sequencing was performed on peripheral blood mononuclear cells. Genomic DNA extraction from the blood cell samples was performed with the Qiagen DNeasy Blood Extraction Kit. The library was generated by the immunoSEQ multiplex PCR assay. For the multiplex PCR, a mixture combining 60 forward primers for TCR Vbeta segments and 13 reverse primers for TCR Jbeta segments was used. Amplification of the CDR3 region of rearranged TCR beta genes was performed with a multiplex PCR assay on genomic DNA. Amplified TCR beta libraries were sequenced as 87-base-pair reads on the Illumina HiSeq System. The published analysis was carried out like this. A later analysis tallied some 79 million unique TCR beta chains across the roughly 610 repertoires, and approximately 12 million of those chains were shared by two or more donors. A nearest-neighbor algorithm error-corrected the raw reads and collapsed the reads into unique sequences, merging closely related sequences to remove PCR and sequencing errors. CDR3 sequences were aligned to IMGT reference sequences to assign V, D and J gene segments. For a sequence to be retained, a match of at least six nucleotides was required to both a V gene segment and a J gene segment. A rearrangement was called productive if the CDR3 had no stop codons and remained in frame with V and J, and every other rearrangement was called non-productive. Following IMGT convention, CDR3 was defined as the stretch from the second conserved V-encoded cysteine up to the conserved J-encoded phenylalanine. Sequences without an unambiguous match to a single V gene segment were excluded from the earlier analysis of several hundred of the donors. In an earlier analysis of approximately 550 of the donors, V segments were called functional above 56.7% productive rearrangements and were called segregating when the between-donor standard deviation exceeded 5%. A statistical classification framework was developed to diagnose cytomegalovirus status using the catalog of TCR beta chain sequences. V and J gene assignment, in a later analysis, came from comparing TCR nucleotide sequences with IMGT/GENE-DB human TR gene sequences. Using the TCRdist pipeline, a later analysis assigned CDR3 sequences along with most-parsimonious VDJ recombination scenarios. In a later analysis, each TCR beta chain was defined by its CDR3 amino acid sequence together with its V-gene family, and reads lacking a unique V-gene family were excluded. As a way to deal with suspected cross-contamination and a sequencing artifact, a later analysis dropped 450 to 600 nucleotide sequences that were highly shared and had low generation probability. In a later analysis, a clonal expansion index for each public chain was calculated from normalized within-repertoire ranks of inferred template counts. In a later analysis, generation probabilities were computed using a VDJ recombination model fitted to out-of-frame rearrangements, and the results were checked against IGoR. In a later analysis, hypergeometric tests were used to score TCR-TCR, TCR-HLA and TCR-CMV co-occurrence, with a repertoire-size bias correction applied to TCR pairs. False discovery rates were estimated in a later analysis by permuting HLA or CMV assignments 20 times. A later analysis grouped co-occurring TCRs with DBSCAN, adding TCRdist sequence similarity when clustering within HLA-allele-positive subsets. Repertoires with fewer than 30,000 or more than 120,000 public chains were left out of co-occurrence clustering, as were about 5 repertoires with anomalous nucleotide sharing. Drawn from immuneACCESS, this table holds only the in-frame rearrangements with V and J called that TCRdb kept. Clones are partly lost; checked studies trace under half to an unresolved V gene and leave the rest unexplained. V and J calls and clone size are those listed in that table; D and trimming were worked out from the DNA. The sample data list more than 90,000 clones, and under 85% of these were observed just once. Jointly, the top ten make up approximately 4% of the sample.

Paper-wide results and their limitations: A later analysis associated 16,951 TCR beta sequences with specific HLA alleles at a false discovery rate of 0.05. A later analysis found that HLA-associated TCR beta chains were more clonally expanded and had lower generation probabilities than equally common non-associated chains. In a later analysis, the rate of TCR association differed among HLA loci, with DRB1 alleles having the most associated TCRs and HLA-C alleles having the fewest. The sequencing pipeline was judged likely to have produced a cluster of highly shared sequence variants as a technical artifact. A later analysis reported that several top co-occurrence clusters appeared linked to parvovirus B19, influenza, CMV and Epstein-Barr virus. A later analysis found that most CMV-associated TCR beta chains appeared HLA-restricted, with HLA associations seemingly driven largely by CMV exposure. Some IMGT-functional V segments, including TRBV6-2 and TRBV6-3, could not be distinguished by the 87-base-pair reads and were therefore excluded. Sequencing depth was assumed to be roughly uniform across donors in the presence/absence analyses, though that assumption may not hold. The classifier was reported to diagnose cytomegalovirus status with high specificity and sensitivity in both the original and validation cohorts. Approximately 18 rarely observed V segments, including chromosome 9 orphons, were excluded from the earlier analysis of just under 600 of the donors because counts were too low. According to the authors, the approach could potentially be generalized to other disease states and immunological phenotypes. A later genetic analysis reported fewer N-insertions in productive TCRs among donors in an Asian-associated ancestry cluster than the roughly 700-donor mean. The study listed 150 to 200 TCR beta chains as associated with cytomegalovirus. Most TCR sequences were observed very rarely across donors, whereas some public TCRs were present in many individuals. Strong co-occurrence of HLA alleles, especially DR and DQ, made assigning TCR associations to individual alleles difficult. A further reported finding was that TCR beta sequences accurately predicted the HLA-A and HLA-B alleles for most subjects in the first cohort. A few of the identified cytomegalovirus-associated TCR beta chains were confirmed in vitro to be specific for cytomegalovirus antigens. Because HLA typing was missing for some donors at each locus, association tests included only the typed subset. An association between a missense DCLRE1C variant and V-gene and J-gene trimming of TCR beta chains was found in a later genetic analysis and replicated in an independent cohort. Broadly in line with IMGT annotations, most TCR beta V segments showed up in productive rearrangements about 90% or about 30% of the time in an earlier analysis of 450 to 600 of the donors. Correlated functional status among segregating V segments might be attributable to linkage disequilibrium, but an unknown experimental factor could not be ruled out. The cohort was sequenced for TCR beta chains only, and without alpha or paired-chain data the features that could be detected were limited. The only immune exposure information available for the cohort was CMV serostatus.

There are a few counts of this clone. The target of this receptor is not known. No base quality information exists; no much larger clone differs at one position. The clonotype was recovered from a woman aged 40 to 55 in good health and CMV-seropositive. The specimen sequenced was PBMCs. Recombination connected TRBV11-2 to TRBJ2-7; 8 of the junction bases match TRBD2. The nucleotides are TGTGCCAGCAGCTTATACACGGGAGGGCTGGACGAGCAGTACTTC. Translated, it gives CASSLYTGGLDEQYF.